These T cell receptor beta chains were read from a single sample in a study of blood T cell repertoires in COVID-19. Profiled with immunoSEQ multiplex PCR; TCRdb holds only in-frame clones, not every one. The sample holds about 110,000 clones; around 80% are singletons and the top ten take about 4.5%. Sequenced: peripheral blood. The receptors originated from a man aged 65 to 85 with acute or convalescent COVID-19. Both conserved end residues are part of each CDR3. Each record gives: clone size, V gene, J gene, D gene, CDR3 protein, CDR3 DNA. A D gene is named only where the DNA matches it firmly. A clone size is listed for some rows: how often the clone was seen (once, few, many), or a class if it is expanded.

.,TRBV16,TRBJ2-7,.,CASSQSRGSEQYF,TGTGCCAGCAGCCAATCAAGGGGGAGCGAGCAGTACTTC
.,TRBV7-2,TRBJ1-5,.,CASSLGGPGSNQPQHF,TGTGCCAGCAGCTTAGGGGGGCCAGGAAGCAATCAGCCCCAGCATTTT
.,TRBV19,TRBJ1-2,.,CASSNSGPSNYGYTF,TGTGCCAGTAGCAACTCAGGGCCCTCTAACTATGGCTACACCTTC
.,TRBV12-3/TRBV12-4,TRBJ2-7,.,CASSLGGREQYF,TGTGCCAGCAGTTTGGGGGGGCGAGAGCAGTACTTC
.,TRBV9,TRBJ1-5,TRBD1,CASSVARGLYQPQHF,TGTGCCAGCAGCGTAGCGAGGGGGCTGTATCAGCCCCAGCATTTT
.,TRBV10-3,TRBJ2-7,.,CAISESGGFTYEQYF,TGTGCCATCAGTGAGTCGGGAGGATTTACCTACGAGCAGTACTTC
.,TRBV2,TRBJ1-2,.,CASSEALQGRRRYTF,TGTGCCAGCAGTGAAGCGCTACAGGGAAGACGCCGCTACACCTTC
.,TRBV13,TRBJ2-7,TRBD2,CASSLKASGGYEQYF,TGTGCCAGCAGCTTAAAAGCTAGCGGGGGGTACGAGCAGTACTTC
.,TRBV10-3,TRBJ1-2,.,CAISESRGVTNYGYTF,TGTGCCATCAGTGAAAGCCGGGGGGTCACTAACTATGGCTACACCTTC
.,TRBV18,TRBJ2-7,TRBD2,CASSPPTSRYEQYF,TGTGCCAGCTCACCCCCGACTAGCCGATACGAGCAGTACTTC
.,TRBV19,TRBJ1-1,.,CASSIRSQGLRTEAFF,TGTGCCAGTAGTATCAGGTCACAGGGTCTTAGGACTGAAGCTTTCTTT
few,TRBV19,TRBJ2-3,.,CASSLGASSTDTQYF,TGTGCCAGTAGTCTGGGCGCCTCTAGCACAGATACGCAGTATTTT
.,TRBV2,TRBJ2-3,.,CASSEFRDTDTQYF,TGTGCCAGCAGTGAATTCAGGGACACAGATACGCAGTATTTT
once,TRBV21-1,TRBJ2-3,.,CASSYYRGNTDTQYF,TGTGCCAGCAGCTACTACAGGGGGAACACAGATACGCAGTATTTT
.,TRBV2,TRBJ2-3,TRBD2,CASRTGLAGETDTQYF,TGTGCCAGCAGAACCGGACTAGCGGGGGAAACAGATACGCAGTATTTT
.,TRBV12-3/TRBV12-4,TRBJ1-2,.,CASSLQGYYGYTF,TGTGCCAGCAGTTTACAGGGGTACTATGGCTACACCTTC
.,TRBV5-1,TRBJ2-1,TRBD2,CASSLAVAGNEQFF,TGCGCCAGCAGCTTGGCCGTAGCGGGCAATGAGCAGTTCTTC
.,TRBV6-4,TRBJ1-6,TRBD1,CASTPDRGRSPLHF,TGTGCCAGCACCCCGGACAGGGGAAGGTCACCCCTCCACTTT
.,TRBV21-1,TRBJ1-4,.,CASSNIRAGMGKLFF,TGTGCCAGCAGCAACATAAGGGCAGGGATGGGAAAACTGTTTTTT
.,TRBV5-8,TRBJ1-4,TRBD1,CASSLRQGAVEKLFF,TGTGCCAGCAGCCTACGACAGGGGGCGGTAGAAAAACTGTTTTTT
few,TRBV11-2,TRBJ1-2,.,CASSPQGSYYGYTF,TGTGCCAGCAGCCCCCAGGGCAGCTACTATGGCTACACCTTC
.,TRBV3-1/TRBV3-2,TRBJ1-2,.,CASSQEREYGYTF,TGTGCCAGCAGCCAGGAGAGGGAATATGGCTACACCTTC
.,TRBV2,TRBJ1-2,TRBD1,CASRDPGQLNYGYTF,TGTGCCAGCAGAGATCCGGGACAGCTTAACTATGGCTACACCTTC
.,TRBV6-1,TRBJ2-3,TRBD2,CASSERGGFTDTQYF,TGTGCCAGCAGTGAGCGGGGGGGATTCACAGATACGCAGTATTTT
.,TRBV27,TRBJ1-6,.,CVSGEVISYNSPLHF,TGTGTATCGGGGGAAGTTATCTCCTATAATTCACCCCTCCACTTT
few,TRBV6-5,TRBJ1-4,.,CASGGGEKLFF,TGTGCCAGCGGCGGGGGTGAAAAACTGTTTTTT
.,TRBV19,TRBJ1-5,.,CASSMLGADQPQHF,TGTGCCAGTAGTATGTTGGGGGCCGATCAGCCCCAGCATTTT
few,TRBV12-3/TRBV12-4,TRBJ1-4,TRBD1,CASSLGGQGLFF,TGTGCCAGCAGTTTAGGGGGACAGGGACTGTTTTTT
.,TRBV5-1,TRBJ2-2,.,CASSSWQGSGELFF,TGCGCCAGCAGCTCCTGGCAGGGGTCCGGGGAGCTGTTTTTT
.,TRBV9,TRBJ1-1,.,CASSGIQGTEAFF,TGTGCCAGCAGCGGAATACAGGGTACTGAAGCTTTCTTT
.,TRBV5-3,TRBJ1-6,.,CARSPTARVRNSPLHF,TGTGCCAGAAGCCCCACGGCCAGGGTGCGGAATTCACCCCTCCACTTT
.,TRBV18,TRBJ2-2,.,CASSPPSTGANTGELFF,TGTGCCAGCTCACCACCGTCTACAGGAGCGAACACCGGGGAGCTGTTTTTT
.,TRBV27,TRBJ1-2,.,CASTRPGQGYTF,TGTGCCAGCACCCGCCCAGGGCAGGGCTACACCTTC
.,TRBV19,TRBJ2-7,TRBD2,CASSSGLAGPSYEQYF,TGTGCCAGTAGTTCCGGACTAGCGGGGCCATCCTACGAGCAGTACTTC
.,TRBV29-1,TRBJ1-2,.,CSVEDIQQGLSYGYTF,TGCAGCGTTGAAGATATCCAACAGGGTCTATCCTATGGCTACACCTTC
.,TRBV29-1,TRBJ2-5,TRBD1,CSARDRGEPRVAQYF,TGCAGCGCCCGGGACAGAGGTGAACCAAGAGTGGCCCAGTACTTC
few,TRBV3-1/TRBV3-2,TRBJ1-5,.,CASSQDLNQPQHF,TGTGCCAGCAGCCAAGATCTTAATCAGCCCCAGCATTTT
.,TRBV5-5,TRBJ2-3,.,CASSSQGSTDTQYF,TGTGCCAGCAGCTCGCAGGGATCCACAGATACGCAGTATTTT
.,TRBV19,TRBJ2-1,TRBD1,CASSGQGRNEQFF,TGTGCCAGTAGTGGACAGGGGAGGAATGAGCAGTTCTTC
.,TRBV5-1,TRBJ2-3,.,CASSLADFRDTQYF,TGCGCCAGCAGCTTGGCGGACTTTAGAGATACGCAGTATTTT
.,TRBV7-6,TRBJ1-5,TRBD1,CASSGQTGGNNQPQHF,TGTGCCAGCAGCGGTCAGACAGGGGGGAACAATCAGCCCCAGCATTTT
once,TRBV7-8,TRBJ2-1,TRBD2,CASNPWTSGGVYEQFF,TGTGCCAGCAACCCTTGGACTAGCGGGGGGGTCTATGAGCAGTTCTTC
.,TRBV2,TRBJ1-5,TRBD1,CASRGTGGHQPQHF,TGTGCCAGCAGAGGGACAGGGGGGCATCAGCCCCAGCATTTT
.,TRBV6-6,TRBJ2-7,TRBD1,CASSPRTGRVYF,TGTGCCAGCAGCCCGAGGACAGGGCGGGTGTACTTC
.,TRBV21-1,TRBJ2-7,.,CASLREAGPSYEQYF,TGTGCCAGCTTACGGGAGGCGGGACCCTCCTACGAGCAGTACTTC
few,TRBV5-6,TRBJ1-6,TRBD1,CASSSRGTDSPLHF,TGTGCCAGCAGCTCCAGGGGGACGGATTCACCCCTCCACTTT
.,TRBV19,TRBJ1-1,.,CASTLRRGFLKAFF,TGTGCCAGTACCCTAAGGAGGGGATTCTTAAAGGCTTTCTTT
.,TRBV6-5,TRBJ1-1,.,CASSPGTRGRAFF,TGTGCCAGCAGTCCCGGGACCAGGGGACGAGCTTTCTTT
once,TRBV5-1,TRBJ2-7,TRBD1,CASRPAGTEGEQYF,TGCGCCAGCAGGCCTGCCGGGACAGAGGGGGAGCAGTACTTC
.,TRBV2,TRBJ1-1,.,CASSLRTVNTEAFF,TGTGCCAGCAGCCTACGGACAGTGAACACTGAAGCTTTCTTT
few,TRBV12-3/TRBV12-4,TRBJ1-2,.,CASSPREYGYTF,TGTGCCAGCAGTCCTCGTGAGTATGGCTACACCTTC
once,TRBV5-8,TRBJ2-5,TRBD2,CASSFGLAGLGGETQYF,TGTGCCAGCAGCTTTGGACTAGCGGGTCTTGGGGGGGAGACCCAGTACTTC
few,TRBV30,TRBJ2-5,.,CAWSVQQETQYF,TGTGCCTGGAGTGTACAGCAAGAGACCCAGTACTTC
.,TRBV9,TRBJ1-2,TRBD1,CASSANIDRTGEEYGYTF,TGTGCCAGCAGCGCCAACATAGACAGGACAGGGGAGGAGTATGGCTACACCTTC